This T cell receptor beta chain was sequenced for a study of CD8 T cells in ankylosing spondylitis. Scientists made TCR beta libraries using quantitative 5'-RACE with molecular barcodes. TCRdb called the 5' RACE reads again in MiXCR, with one record for every CDR3 protein. The table shows 200,000 to 250,000 distinct CDR3 sequences, with roughly a tenth occurring only once. Study outcomes and limitations: For ankylosing spondylitis blood, a TCR beta motif of 7 or 8 highly homologous variants appeared characteristic. Significantly higher representation of disease-linked clones was reported for matched ankylosing spondylitis synovial fluid. In peripheral blood, disease-linked CD8+ clones occurred at relatively low frequencies.

This clonotype showed up just a few times. What it binds is not known. Material: blood, either unsorted or a sorted T cell fraction (not recorded which). This TCR was recovered from a male donor with ankylosing spondylitis or in good health (not recorded which).

The CDR3 nucleotides read TGCAGCGTTGATAAAAGCTGGGCGACGGGGGGAGAAAACACTGAAGCTTTCTTT. Its translation: CSVDKSWATGGENTEAFF. The chain recombines TRBV29-1 with TRBJ1-1, with D possibly matching TRBD1 (5 bases). The germline CDR1 and CDR2 sequences are SQVTM and ANQGSEA. CDR3 length: 18 residues. V was trimmed by 3 bases and J by 2 bases, leaving 25 bases between them.